The sequence of this TCR beta chain was determined in a study of shared clonotypes between healthy human individuals. Comments on this clone: One end of the junction varies from germline; a read error may be responsible.

Deep was the level used in running the assay. Every subset had its genomic DNA shared out evenly among several immunoSEQ plates. As processed by the authors: Owing to the provision of junction-only sequences devoid of quality scores by immunoSEQ, filtering differed. Repertoires were generated with immunoSEQ multiplex PCR, while TCRdb's copy carries only in-frame clones and drops some. V, J and clone size are those of that table, while D and trimming were read from the DNA. Of a few hundred thousand clones listed, around 80% were seen once; the top ten hold over 9.5%. The germline gives CDR1 SEHNR, CDR2 FQNEAQ (reference sequence). The CDR3 length is 12 residues.

This chain connects TRBV7-9 to TRBJ2-1, with D unclear. This sequence was found in a woman in her thirties or forties in good health. Some clones in this sample may be carry-over from other donors' samples. The sequencing input was PBMCs. As DNA, the CDR3 is TGTGCCAGCGGCTTAGACGTAAATGAGCAGTTCTTC. The encoded protein is CASGLDVNEQFF.